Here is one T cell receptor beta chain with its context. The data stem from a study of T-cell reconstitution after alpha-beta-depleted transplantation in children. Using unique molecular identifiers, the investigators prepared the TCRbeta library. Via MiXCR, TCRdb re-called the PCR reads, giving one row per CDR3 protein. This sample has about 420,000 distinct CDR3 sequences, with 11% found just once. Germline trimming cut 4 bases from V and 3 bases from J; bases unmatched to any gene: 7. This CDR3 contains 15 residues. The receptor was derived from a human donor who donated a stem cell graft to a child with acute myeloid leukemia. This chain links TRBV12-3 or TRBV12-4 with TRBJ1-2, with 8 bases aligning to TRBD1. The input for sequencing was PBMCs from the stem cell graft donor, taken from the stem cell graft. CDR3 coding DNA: TGTGCCAGCAGTTCCGAGGACAGGGCCCACTATGGCTACACCTTC. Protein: CASSSEDRAHYGYTF.